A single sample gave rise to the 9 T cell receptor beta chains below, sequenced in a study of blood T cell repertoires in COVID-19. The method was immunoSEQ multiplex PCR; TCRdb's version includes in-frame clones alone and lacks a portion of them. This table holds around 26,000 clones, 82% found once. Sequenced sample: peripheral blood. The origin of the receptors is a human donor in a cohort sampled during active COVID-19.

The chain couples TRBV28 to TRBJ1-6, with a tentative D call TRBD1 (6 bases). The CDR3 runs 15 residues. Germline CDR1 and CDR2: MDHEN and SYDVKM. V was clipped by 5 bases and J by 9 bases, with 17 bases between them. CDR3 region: CASSQGNNRASPLHF. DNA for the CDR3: TGTGCCAGCAGTCAGGGGAACAATCGCGCTTCACCCCTCCACTTT.

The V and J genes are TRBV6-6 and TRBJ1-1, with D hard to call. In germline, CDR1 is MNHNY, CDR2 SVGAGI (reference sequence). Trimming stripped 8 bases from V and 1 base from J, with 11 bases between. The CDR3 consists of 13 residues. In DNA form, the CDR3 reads TGTGCCAGCGGGGAGGGATGGAACACTGAAGCTTTCTTT. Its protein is CASGEGWNTEAFF.

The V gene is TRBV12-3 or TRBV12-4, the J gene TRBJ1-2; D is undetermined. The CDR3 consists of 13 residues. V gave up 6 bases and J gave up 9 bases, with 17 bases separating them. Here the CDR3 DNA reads TGTGCCAGCAGGCAAGGGATGGGAGACAGCTACACCTTC. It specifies CASRQGMGDSYTF.

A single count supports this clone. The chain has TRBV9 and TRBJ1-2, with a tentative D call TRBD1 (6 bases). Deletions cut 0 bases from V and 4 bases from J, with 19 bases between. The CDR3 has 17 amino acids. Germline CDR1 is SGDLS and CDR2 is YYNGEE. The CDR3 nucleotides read TGTGCCAGCAGCGTAGGTGGGACAAACGAAGGCCTCTATGGCTACACCTTC. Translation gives CASSVGGTNEGLYGYTF.

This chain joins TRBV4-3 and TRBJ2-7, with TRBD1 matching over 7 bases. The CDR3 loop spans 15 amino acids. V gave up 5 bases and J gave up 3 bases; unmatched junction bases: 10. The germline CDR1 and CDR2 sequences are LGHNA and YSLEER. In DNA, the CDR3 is TGCGCCAGCAGCTTGGTGACAGGGACATTCTACGAGCAGTACTTC. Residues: CASSLVTGTFYEQYF.

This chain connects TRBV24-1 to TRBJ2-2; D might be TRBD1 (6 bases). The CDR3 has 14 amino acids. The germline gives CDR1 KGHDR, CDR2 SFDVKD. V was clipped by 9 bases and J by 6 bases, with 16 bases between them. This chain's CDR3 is CATRSQGIPGELFF. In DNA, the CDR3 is TGTGCCACCCGGAGCCAGGGGATTCCCGGGGAGCTGTTTTTT.

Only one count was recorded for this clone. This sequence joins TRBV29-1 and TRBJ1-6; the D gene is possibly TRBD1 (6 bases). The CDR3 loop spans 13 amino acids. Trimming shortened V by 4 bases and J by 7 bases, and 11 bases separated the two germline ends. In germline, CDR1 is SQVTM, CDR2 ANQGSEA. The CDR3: CSVGDKFNSPLHF. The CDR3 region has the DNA TGCAGCGTTGGGGACAAATTCAATTCACCCCTCCACTTT.

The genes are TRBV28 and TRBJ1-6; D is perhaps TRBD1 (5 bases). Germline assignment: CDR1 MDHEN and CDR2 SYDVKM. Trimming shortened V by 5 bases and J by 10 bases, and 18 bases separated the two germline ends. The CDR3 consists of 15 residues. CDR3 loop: CASSQALGVWSPLHF. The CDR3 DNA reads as TGTGCCAGCAGTCAGGCCCTAGGGGTATGGTCACCCCTCCACTTT.

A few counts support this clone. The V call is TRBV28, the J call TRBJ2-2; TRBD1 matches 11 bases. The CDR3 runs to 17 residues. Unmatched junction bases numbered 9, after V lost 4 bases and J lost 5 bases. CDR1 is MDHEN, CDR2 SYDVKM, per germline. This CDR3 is CASSSRTGGAYTGELFF. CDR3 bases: TGTGCCAGCAGTTCGCGGACAGGGGGCGCCTATACCGGGGAGCTGTTTTTT.